This note documents a single T cell receptor beta chain sequence. Germline V gene data show CDR1 as MNHEY and CDR2 as SMNVEV (reference sequence). After removal of 3 bases from V and 7 bases from J, the junction contained 6 bases not matched to a gene. The CDR3 extends over 14 amino acids. Profiled with immunoSEQ multiplex PCR; TCRdb holds only in-frame clones, not every one. This table holds under 400,000 clones, 89% found once. The data belong to a study of blood T cell repertoires in COVID-19. Study-level information: The United States, Italy and Spain were the sources of the acute and convalescent COVID-19 samples. The cDNA or gDNA used as material had been derived from T cells, B-cell-depleted T cells, or PBMCs.

Those enrolled in Seattle joined during active infection and were followed longitudinally afterward. The TCR comes from a woman aged 55-70 years with COVID-19, enrolled during active disease. Sequenced material: peripheral blood. The J gene is TRBJ2-1, the V gene TRBV27; 7 bases match TRBD2. For the CDR3, the DNA is TGTGCCAGCAGTTTCGGCGGGGGTGTGAATGAGCAGTTCTTC. Encoded protein: CASSFGGGVNEQFF.